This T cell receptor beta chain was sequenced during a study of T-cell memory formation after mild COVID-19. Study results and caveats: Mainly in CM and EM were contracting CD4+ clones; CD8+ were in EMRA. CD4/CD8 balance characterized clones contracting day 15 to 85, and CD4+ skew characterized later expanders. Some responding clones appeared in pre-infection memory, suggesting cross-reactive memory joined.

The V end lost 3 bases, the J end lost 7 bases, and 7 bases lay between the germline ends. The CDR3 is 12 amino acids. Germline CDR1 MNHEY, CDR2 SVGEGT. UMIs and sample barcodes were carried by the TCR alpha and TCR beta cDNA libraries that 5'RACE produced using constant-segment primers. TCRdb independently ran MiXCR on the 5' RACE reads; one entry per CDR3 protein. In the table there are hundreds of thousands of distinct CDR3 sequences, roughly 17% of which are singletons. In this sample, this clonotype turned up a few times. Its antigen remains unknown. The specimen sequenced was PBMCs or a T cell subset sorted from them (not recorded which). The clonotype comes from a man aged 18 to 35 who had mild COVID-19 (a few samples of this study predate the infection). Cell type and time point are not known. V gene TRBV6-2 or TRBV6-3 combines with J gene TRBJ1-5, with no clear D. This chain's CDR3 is CASSYTAQPQHF. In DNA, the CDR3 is TGTGCCAGCAGTTATACGGCCCAGCCCCAGCATTTT.